A single sample is the source of the 24 T cell receptor beta chains below, sequenced in a study of CD8 T cells in Susac syndrome (dated by TCRdb to about 2019). Receptors were amplified or captured by the immunoSEQ multiplex PCR assay. RNA was extracted using the RNeasy kit, and about 0.5 to 1 microgram was reverse transcribed with random hexamers. TCRdb took the public reads, trimmed them with fastp at Q25, ran MiXCR for clone calling and kept in-frame beta chains. Each CDR3 protein gets just one entry, which takes the most common genes and DNA from the rows behind it. The sample contains 100,000 or so distinct CDR3 sequences, about 95% of them found a single time. The ten largest make up 0.3% of the sample. Sequenced sample: CD4+ T cells from PBMCs. These receptors came from a human donor with Susac syndrome.

This chain connects TRBV14 to TRBJ2-1; D remains ambiguous. CDR3 size: 14 residues. CDR1 and CDR2 (germline): SGHDN, FVKESK. V was cut by 1 base and J by 7 bases, with 11 bases left in between. The CDR3 region is CASSQVLLRNEQFF. The CDR3 DNA reads TGTGCCAGCAGCCAAGTACTTTTGAGGAATGAGCAGTTCTTC.

This rearrangement joins TRBV19 to TRBJ1-5; 9 positions agree with TRBD1. The CDR3 spans 15 residues. CDR1 is LNHDA, CDR2 SQIVND, per germline (reference sequence). V shed 7 bases, J shed 1 base, and the junction held 5 bases outside the gene matches. The CDR3, as DNA: TGTGCCAGTACGCGGACAGGGGTGAGCAATCAGCCCCAGCATTTT. Its protein is CASTRTGVSNQPQHF.

This sequence joins TRBV25-1 and TRBJ2-3, with TRBD1 matching over 10 bases. The V and J ends lost 6 bases and 7 bases, in that order; junction bases with no gene match: 10. The CDR3 extends over 15 amino acids. The germline gives CDR1 MGHDK, CDR2 SYGVNS. CDR3 nucleotide sequence: TGTGCCAGCAGCGAGACTGACAGGGGGCGGAATACGCAGTATTTT. Translating it yields CASSETDRGRNTQYF.

V gene TRBV2 combines with J gene TRBJ2-6, with 7 bases that match TRBD1. Germline V gene sequence: CDR1 SNHLY, CDR2 FYNNEI. The CDR3 length is 13 residues. V lost 9 bases and J lost 4; bases outside the gene matches: 3. CDR3 residues: CARGTAGANVLTF. CDR3 sequence (DNA): TGTGCCAGGGGGACAGCCGGGGCCAACGTCCTGACTTTC.

J is TRBJ2-1 and V is TRBV4-2, with 8 positions matching TRBD1. The germline V gene encodes CDR1 LGHNA and CDR2 YNFKEQ. The length of the CDR3 is 15 residues. The V segment lost 5 bases and the J segment 9 bases; nucleotides outside the gene matches: 12. CDR3 sequence reads: CASSVIRAGGSEQFF. The CDR3 nucleotides are TGTGCCAGCAGCGTTATTCGGGCAGGGGGCAGTGAGCAGTTCTTC.

The CDR3 nucleotides read TGTGCCAGCAGCGCGCCGGGGGGGGTCACCGGGGAGCTGTTTTTT. Its protein is CASSAPGGVTGELFF. This chain joins TRBV7-6 and TRBJ2-2; 8 bases fit TRBD2. The CDR3 has 15 residues. J was trimmed by 4 bases and V by 5 bases; bases with no gene match: 6. Germline-derived CDR1 and CDR2 are SGHVS and FNYEAQ.

V is TRBV5-8 and J is TRBJ2-3; D is possibly TRBD2 (5 bases). The length of the CDR3 is 17 residues. The germline V and J ends were trimmed by 0 bases and 4 bases, with 18 bases remaining between them. Germline CDR1 is SGHTS and CDR2 is YDEGEE. Here the CDR3 reads CASSLDNWTAPSDTQYF. The CDR3 DNA reads TGTGCCAGCAGCTTGGACAACTGGACTGCCCCCTCAGATACGCAGTATTTT.

This chain links TRBV30 with TRBJ2-7, with a possible D match to TRBD2 (6 bases). The V gene's germline CDR1 is GTSNPN and CDR2 SVGIG (reference sequence). The CDR3 loop spans 16 amino acids. The V end lost 4 bases, the J end lost 0 bases, and 19 bases lay between the germline ends. CDR3 DNA sequence: TGTGCCTGGACCGCCGGGGGAGCAAGCTTCTCCTACGAGCAGTACTTC. Translation: CAWTAGGASFSYEQYF.

J is TRBJ2-7 and V is TRBV28, with 10 bases that match TRBD1. V lost 5 bases and J lost 4; bases outside the gene matches: 5. The CDR3 loop spans 14 amino acids. Germline V gives CDR1 MDHEN, CDR2 SYDVKM. CDR3 sequence: CASSRQGAGYEQYF. As DNA, the CDR3 is TGTGCCAGCAGTCGACAGGGGGCAGGGTACGAGCAGTACTTC.

The rearrangement joins TRBV25-1 to TRBJ2-1, with D possibly TRBD2 on 5 matching bases. The CDR3 runs to 16 residues. Germline loops: CDR1 MGHDK, CDR2 SYGVNS. Trimming shortened V by 3 bases and J by 6 bases, and 18 bases separated the two germline ends. The CDR3 is CASSESTILIGNEQFF. For the CDR3, the DNA is TGTGCCAGCAGTGAGTCGACTATTCTTATCGGCAATGAGCAGTTCTTC.

The chain combines TRBV12-3 or TRBV12-4 with TRBJ1-5, with D perhaps matching TRBD1 (5 bases). The CDR3 totals 15 residues. The V and J ends lost 2 bases and 5 bases respectively, with 13 bases between them. In nucleotides, the CDR3 is TGTGCCAGCAGTTTATGGACGGGGGATTATCAGCCCCAGCATTTT. It encodes CASSLWTGDYQPQHF.

This clonotype was detected a few times. V usage is TRBV7-3 and J usage is TRBJ1-6; no firm D call. Germline V gene sequence: CDR1 SGHTA, CDR2 FQGTGA. Trimming took 0 bases from V and 8 from J, leaving 5 bases between them. The CDR3 loop spans 13 amino acids. The CDR3 loop is CASSLTADSPLHF. Written as DNA, the CDR3 is TGTGCCAGCAGCTTAACGGCGGATTCACCCCTCCACTTT.

The chain employs TRBV5-4 and TRBJ1-1; TRBD1 matches 7 bases. The CDR3 sequence is 14 residues long. In germline, CDR1 is SGHNT, CDR2 YYREEE (reference sequence). Unmatched junction bases numbered 8, after V lost 4 bases and J lost 5 bases. The CDR3 DNA sequence: TGTGCCAGCAGCCCTTCGACAGGGAGGACTGAAGCTTTCTTT. It is translated as CASSPSTGRTEAFF.

Only one count was recorded for this clonotype. The CDR3 coding sequence is TGTGCCAGCAGCCCCCGGGGTCCGAACACTGAAGCTTTCTTT. This translates into CASSPRGPNTEAFF. The V and J genes are TRBV7-2 and TRBJ1-1; D is uncertain. Germline V gene sequence: CDR1 SGHTA, CDR2 FQGNSA. The CDR3 consists of 14 residues. V lost 5 bases to trimming and J lost 1 base, with 11 bases between them.

The V gene is TRBV20-1, the J gene TRBJ1-3, with a tentative D call TRBD1 (5 bases). Germline CDR1 reads DFQATT; CDR2 reads SNEGSKA (reference sequence). Trimming removed 0 bases from V and 7 bases from J, with 10 bases in between. The CDR3 contains 13 residues. The CDR3, as DNA: TGCAGTGCTAGAGACAGCAAGGGGAACACCATATATTTT. Its translation: CSARDSKGNTIYF.

The chain employs TRBV2 and TRBJ1-2; TRBD1 matches at 8 bases. Germline trimming cut 4 bases from V and 6 bases from J; bases unmatched to any gene: 7. CDR1 and CDR2 (germline): SNHLY, FYNNEI. The CDR3 sequence is 14 residues long. CDR3: CASSGERQGHGYTF. The DNA for the CDR3 is TGTGCCAGCAGTGGAGAAAGACAGGGGCATGGCTACACCTTC.

This clonotype occurred once. V is TRBV2 and J is TRBJ2-7, with 7 positions matching TRBD1. The CDR3 runs to 15 residues. The trim removed 2 bases at V and 3 bases at J, leaving 7 bases unmatched. Germline CDR1 is SNHLY and CDR2 is FYNNEI. For the CDR3, the DNA is TGTGCCAGCAGTGAAAGGGGACAGTCATACTACGAGCAGTACTTC. Its translation: CASSERGQSYYEQYF.

This clonotype has just one count. V gene TRBV12-3 or TRBV12-4 combines with J gene TRBJ1-6; D remains ambiguous. The V end was cut by 7 bases, the J end by 0 bases, with 10 bases between. CDR3 length: 15 amino acids. The CDR3 loop reads CASMKVSSYNSPLHF. As DNA, the CDR3 is TGTGCCAGCATGAAAGTGAGCTCCTATAATTCACCCCTCCACTTT.

The chain combines TRBV6-2 or TRBV6-3 with TRBJ2-5, with 7 bases identical to TRBD2. CDR3 length: 16 residues. Germline assignment: CDR1 MNHEY and CDR2 SVGEGT. Trimming removed 2 bases from V and 5 bases from J; junction bases left unmatched: 11. Here the CDR3 DNA reads TGTGCCAGCAGTTACCCTCGCCGGGGGGTTATTGAGACCCAGTACTTC. As protein: CASSYPRRGVIETQYF.

The DNA of the CDR3 is TGTGCCAGCAGCTTAGGGGGGTCAACGTCAGCTTTCTTT. Encoded protein: CASSLGGSTSAFF. The chain links TRBV7-9 to TRBJ1-1; TRBD1 might be the D (5 bases). V gave up 1 base and J gave up 10 bases, with 13 bases separating them. The germline CDR1 and CDR2 sequences are SEHNR and FQNEAQ (reference sequence). The CDR3 loop spans 13 amino acids. Full variable domain (outside the CDR3, taken from reference TRBV7-9 and TRBJ1-1): DTGVSQNPRHKITKRGQNVTFRCDPISEHNRLYWYRQTLGQGPEFLTYFQNEAQLEKSRLLSDRFSAERPKGSFSTLEIQRTEQGDSAMYLCASSLGGSTSAFFGQGTRLTVV.

The V call is TRBV6-6, the J call TRBJ1-2; possibly TRBD1 for D (6 bases). The CDR3 extends over 13 amino acids. The V end was cut by 2 bases, the J end by 3 bases, with 7 bases between. The germline CDR1 and CDR2 sequences are MNHNY and SVGAGI (reference sequence). The CDR3 sequence: CASSYGGDYGYTF. The CDR3 nucleotides are TGTGCCAGCAGTTACGGGGGCGACTATGGCTACACCTTC.

The chain uses TRBV27 and TRBJ1-6; no clear D gene. Per germline, CDR1 MNHEY and CDR2 SMNVEV (reference sequence). The CDR3 has 17 residues. Trimming took 0 bases from V and 8 from J, leaving 17 bases between them. CDR3 sequence: CASSLSGFTRIDSPLHF. Here the CDR3 DNA reads TGTGCCAGCAGTTTATCGGGTTTTACGCGGATTGATTCACCCCTCCACTTT.

The rearrangement joins TRBV20-1 to TRBJ2-5; D remains ambiguous. Trimming cost V 3 bases and J 1 base, with 9 bases left between them. The CDR3 is made up of 13 amino acids. Germline CDR1 is DFQATT and CDR2 is SNEGSKA (reference sequence). CDR3 DNA sequence: TGCAGTGCTAGTTTTGCTATCCAAGAGACCCAGTACTTC. Its protein product is CSASFAIQETQYF.

The chain couples TRBV20-1 to TRBJ2-4; no reliable D call. V was pared by 5 bases and J by 0 bases, with 11 bases between. The CDR3 length is 14 residues. CDR1 is DFQATT and CDR2 is SNEGSKA in the germline V gene (reference sequence). The CDR3 spells CSAASVLAKNIQYF. In DNA form, the CDR3 reads TGCAGTGCTGCGTCCGTACTAGCCAAAAACATTCAGTACTTC.